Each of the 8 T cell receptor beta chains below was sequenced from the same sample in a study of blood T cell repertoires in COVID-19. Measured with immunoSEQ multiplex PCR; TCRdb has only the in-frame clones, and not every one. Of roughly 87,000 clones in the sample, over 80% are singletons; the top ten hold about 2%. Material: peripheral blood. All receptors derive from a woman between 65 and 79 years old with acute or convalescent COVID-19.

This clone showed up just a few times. CDR3 nucleotides: TGTGCCAGCAGTTTATCGGGCAGGATGGGAGAGACCCAGTACTTC. Translating it yields CASSLSGRMGETQYF. This chain joins TRBV27 and TRBJ2-5; D is undetermined. Germline V gene data show CDR1 as MNHEY and CDR2 as SMNVEV (reference sequence). This CDR3 comprises 15 residues. The ends were cut back, 0 bases at V and 4 bases at J, with 12 bases in the middle.

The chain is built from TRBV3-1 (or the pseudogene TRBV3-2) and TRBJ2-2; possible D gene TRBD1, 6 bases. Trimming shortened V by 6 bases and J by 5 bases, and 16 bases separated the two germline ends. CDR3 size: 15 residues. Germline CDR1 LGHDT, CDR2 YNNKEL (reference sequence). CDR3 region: CASSYRRQVTGELFF. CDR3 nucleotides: TGTGCCAGCAGTTACCGCCGACAGGTGACCGGGGAGCTGTTTTTT.

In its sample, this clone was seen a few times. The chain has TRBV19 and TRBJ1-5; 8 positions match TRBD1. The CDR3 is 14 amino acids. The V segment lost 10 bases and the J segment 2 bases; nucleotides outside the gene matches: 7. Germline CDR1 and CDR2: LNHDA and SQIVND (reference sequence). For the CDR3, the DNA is TGTGCCACCCGGACAGGGCTAGGCAATCAGCCCCAGCATTTT. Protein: CATRTGLGNQPQHF.

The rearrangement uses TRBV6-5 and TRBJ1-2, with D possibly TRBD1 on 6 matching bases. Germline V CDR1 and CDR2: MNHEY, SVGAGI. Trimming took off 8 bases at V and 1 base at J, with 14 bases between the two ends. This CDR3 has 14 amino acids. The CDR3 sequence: CASHGQTINYGYTF. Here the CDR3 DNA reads TGTGCCAGCCACGGACAGACCATTAACTATGGCTACACCTTC.

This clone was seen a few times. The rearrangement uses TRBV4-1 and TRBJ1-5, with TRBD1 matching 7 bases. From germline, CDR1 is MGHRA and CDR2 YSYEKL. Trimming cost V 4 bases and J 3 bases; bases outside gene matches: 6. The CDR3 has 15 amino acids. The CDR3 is CASSRWDRLNQPQHF. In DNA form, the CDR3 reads TGCGCCAGCAGCCGGTGGGACAGACTCAATCAGCCCCAGCATTTT.

The CDR3 bases are TGTGCCAGCAGCTCCTATGGTGGTGAGCAGTTCTTC. Amino acids: CASSSYGGEQFF. The chain links TRBV7-2 to TRBJ2-1; D not resolved. This CDR3 has 12 residues. The germline V gene encodes CDR1 SGHTA and CDR2 FQGNSA. Trimming pared 4 bases from V and 9 bases from J, leaving 10 bases between.

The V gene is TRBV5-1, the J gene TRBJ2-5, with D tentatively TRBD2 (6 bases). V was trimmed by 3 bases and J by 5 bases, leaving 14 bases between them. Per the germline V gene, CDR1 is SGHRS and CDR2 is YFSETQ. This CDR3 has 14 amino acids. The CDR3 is CASSSAGLGETQYF. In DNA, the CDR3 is TGCGCCAGCAGCTCGGCGGGACTCGGTGAGACCCAGTACTTC.

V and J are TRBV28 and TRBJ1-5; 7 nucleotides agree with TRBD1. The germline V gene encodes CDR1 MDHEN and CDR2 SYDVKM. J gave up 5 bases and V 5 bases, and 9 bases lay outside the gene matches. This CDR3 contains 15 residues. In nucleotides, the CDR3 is TGTGCCAGCAGTCATCAAGCGACAGGGTATCAGCCCCAGCATTTT. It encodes CASSHQATGYQPQHF.